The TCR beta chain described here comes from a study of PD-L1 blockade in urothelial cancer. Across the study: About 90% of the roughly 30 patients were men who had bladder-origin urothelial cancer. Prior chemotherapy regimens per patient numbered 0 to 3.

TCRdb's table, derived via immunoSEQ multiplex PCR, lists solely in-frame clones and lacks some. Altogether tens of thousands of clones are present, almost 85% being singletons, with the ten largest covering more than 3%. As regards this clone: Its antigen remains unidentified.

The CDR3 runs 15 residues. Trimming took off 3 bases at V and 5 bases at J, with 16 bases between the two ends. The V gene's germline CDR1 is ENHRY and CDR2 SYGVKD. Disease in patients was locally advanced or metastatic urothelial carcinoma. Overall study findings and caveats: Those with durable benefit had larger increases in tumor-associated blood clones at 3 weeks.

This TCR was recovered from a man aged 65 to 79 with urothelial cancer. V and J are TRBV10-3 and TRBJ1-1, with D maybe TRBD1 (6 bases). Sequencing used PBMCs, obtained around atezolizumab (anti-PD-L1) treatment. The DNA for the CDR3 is TGTGCCATCAGTGAACGGGGGGGGCTACGGACTGAAGCTTTCTTT. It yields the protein CAISERGGLRTEAFF.